This record concerns one T cell receptor (beta chain) sequence. Its antigen remains unknown. This entry comes from a study of Ad26.COV2.S vaccination and SARS-CoV-2 variants. As for the study in general: Intramuscularly, Ad26.COV2.S was given either once or twice, 56 days apart.

The germline V gene has CDR1 SEHNR and CDR2 FQNEAQ (reference sequence). This CDR3 comprises 13 residues. The V and J ends lost 5 bases and 3 bases, in that order; junction bases with no gene match: 0. Treatment specified: roughly 20 received Ad26.COV2.S at low or high dose, single or two shots; roughly five received placebo; per-sample allocation not given. The investigators took samples on day 63 after the first vaccine or placebo injection. Its platform was an Ad26 vector, and its expressed antigen was Wuhan-strain SARS-CoV-2 spike. Sequencing used immunoSEQ multiplex PCR; TCRdb keeps in-frame clones, though not all of them. The sample shows about 680,000 clones, 80% to 90% of them seen only once. Study-wide findings and caveats: Non-spike TCR breadth was similar in vaccine and placebo recipients.

The chain has TRBV7-9 and TRBJ1-1; 10 positions agree with TRBD1. The sequenced sample was peripheral blood, obtained in a trial of Ad26.COV2.S vaccine versus placebo. This sequence was found in a person between 18 and 60 years old who received the Ad26.COV2.S COVID-19 vaccine or a placebo. In DNA, the CDR3 is TGTGCCAGCAGCGGGACAGGGGACACTGAAGCTTTCTTT. It specifies CASSGTGDTEAFF.